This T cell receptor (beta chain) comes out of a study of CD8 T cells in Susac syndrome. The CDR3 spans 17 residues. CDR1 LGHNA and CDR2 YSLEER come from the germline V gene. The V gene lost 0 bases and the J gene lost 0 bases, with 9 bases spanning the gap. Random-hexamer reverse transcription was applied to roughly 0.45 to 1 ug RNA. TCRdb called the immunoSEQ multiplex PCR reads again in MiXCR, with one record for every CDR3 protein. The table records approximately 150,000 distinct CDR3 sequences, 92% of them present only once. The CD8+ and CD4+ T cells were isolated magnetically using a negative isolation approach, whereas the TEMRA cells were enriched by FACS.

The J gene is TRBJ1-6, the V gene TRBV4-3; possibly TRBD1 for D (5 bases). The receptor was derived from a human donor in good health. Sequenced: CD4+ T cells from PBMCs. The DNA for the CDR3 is TGCGCCAGCAGCCAAGATTGGGGGAGCTCCTATAATTCACCCCTCCACTTT. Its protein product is CASSQDWGSSYNSPLHF.